The 25 T cell receptor beta chains reported below all come from one sample, sequenced in a study of cytomegalovirus exposure and HLA in healthy donors. The table came from immunoSEQ multiplex PCR; TCRdb's copy has only in-frame clones and leaves some out. Seen here are fewer than 200,000 clones, about 83% observed once, and the top ten hold 1.4%. Sequenced sample: PBMCs. The receptor source for this set is a young woman in good health and CMV-seronegative.

The J gene is TRBJ2-7, the V gene TRBV5-1, with D perhaps matching TRBD2 (6 bases). CDR1 SGHRS and CDR2 YFSETQ come from the germline V gene. The V end lost 1 base, the J end lost 7 bases, and 18 bases lay between the germline ends. This CDR3 has 15 residues. Here the CDR3 DNA reads TGCGCCAGCAGCTTGTCCGGGAGCGTCCTGTCGGAGCAGTACTTC. Residues: CASSLSGSVLSEQYF.

The chain links TRBV4-1 to TRBJ1-1, with D maybe TRBD1 (5 bases). Trimming took 4 bases from V and 2 from J, leaving 14 bases between them. Germline loops: CDR1 MGHRA, CDR2 YSYEKL. The length of the CDR3 is 15 residues. CDR3 nucleotide sequence: TGCGCCAGCAGCCGAGCAGGGTCGACCAACACTGAAGCTTTCTTT. It translates to CASSRAGSTNTEAFF.

V usage is TRBV27 and J usage is TRBJ2-7; 11 bases match TRBD1. The CDR3 has 15 amino acids. J gave up 4 bases and V 5 bases, and 7 bases lay outside the gene matches. Germline CDR1 is MNHEY and CDR2 is SMNVEV (reference sequence). CDR3 sequence (DNA): TGTGCCAGCAGTCCATGGGGACAGGGGGTGTACGAGCAGTACTTC. Amino acid sequence: CASSPWGQGVYEQYF.

The chain recombines TRBV14 with TRBJ2-1; 8 bases are a match to TRBD1. V shed 3 bases and J 5 bases; nucleotides not matched to a gene: 9. Germline CDR1 is SGHDN and CDR2 is FVKESK. This CDR3 is 16 amino acids long. This CDR3 is CASSHQGTGLNNEQFF. Here the CDR3 DNA reads TGTGCCAGCAGCCATCAAGGGACAGGATTGAACAATGAGCAGTTCTTC.

The sample holds one count of this clone. The CDR3 bases are TGTGCCAGCAGTCCCGGACAGGGAAGGTCAAATCAGCCCCAGCATTTT. Residues: CASSPGQGRSNQPQHF. The chain combines TRBV27 with TRBJ1-5; 8 bases match TRBD1. The CDR3 runs 16 residues. Germline loops: CDR1 MNHEY, CDR2 SMNVEV (reference sequence). J lost 4 bases, V lost 5 bases, and 10 bases had no gene match.

The chain uses TRBV6-1 and TRBJ1-1; D unclear. This CDR3 has 10 residues. Trimming shortened V by 4 bases and J by 9 bases, and 6 bases separated the two germline ends. Germline loops: CDR1 MNHNS, CDR2 SASEGT. The CDR3 DNA reads as TGTGCCAGCAGTGTTAGCCAAGCTTTCTTT. Protein sequence: CASSVSQAFF.

The chain employs TRBV7-2 and TRBJ2-1; 11 bases map to TRBD2. V lost 5 bases, J lost 14 bases, and 2 bases stayed unmatched. This CDR3 contains 11 residues. CDR1 and CDR2 (germline): SGHTA, FQGNSA. For the CDR3, the DNA is TGTGCCAGCAGCCCACTAGCGGGGGAGTTCTTC. The encoded protein is CASSPLAGEFF.

J is TRBJ2-7 and V is TRBV7-2; a possible D gene is TRBD2 (6 bases). V lost 2 bases to trimming and J lost 2 bases, with 13 bases between them. Germline V lookup: CDR1 SGHTA, CDR2 FQGNSA. The CDR3 runs 15 residues. DNA of the CDR3: TGTGCCAGCAGCTTAAACGGGGGAATGCCCTACGAGCAGTACTTC. Protein product: CASSLNGGMPYEQYF.

The V call is TRBV7-9, the J call TRBJ1-2, with TRBD1 as a possible D gene (6 bases). The V end was cut by 0 bases, the J end by 7 bases, with 18 bases between. CDR1 is SEHNR, CDR2 FQNEAQ, per germline (reference sequence). The CDR3 contains 16 residues. The CDR3 reads CASSLAGHILDRGYTF. The CDR3 region has the DNA TGTGCCAGCAGCTTAGCGGGACATATCCTGGACCGTGGCTACACCTTC.

The rearrangement joins TRBV4-3 to TRBJ2-5; 15 bases fit TRBD2. Germline CDR1 and CDR2: LGHNA and YSLEER. The V gene end was trimmed by 4 bases and the J gene end by 1 base; junction bases not matched to a gene: 4. CDR3 length: 17 residues. In DNA form, the CDR3 reads TGCGCCAGCAGCCCAGGGACTAGCGGGGGGACCCAAGAGACCCAGTACTTC. It yields the protein CASSPGTSGGTQETQYF.

J is TRBJ1-1 and V is TRBV10-3, with D unclear. The V gene's germline CDR1 is ENHRY and CDR2 SYGVKD. This CDR3 comprises 13 residues. Trimming took off 3 bases at V and 0 bases at J, with 5 bases between the two ends. CDR3 nucleotide sequence: TGTGCCATCAGTGACCCGGTGAACACTGAAGCTTTCTTT. Encoded protein: CAISDPVNTEAFF.

The chain links TRBV5-1 to TRBJ1-1, with D unclear. This CDR3 region has 13 residues. V lost 4 bases and J 1 base, leaving 8 bases between the germline ends. Germline CDR1 is SGHRS and CDR2 is YFSETQ. The CDR3 loop is CASSAQENTEAFF. In DNA, the CDR3 is TGCGCCAGCAGCGCACAAGAGAACACTGAAGCTTTCTTT.

The V and J genes are TRBV13 and TRBJ2-1; TRBD2 matches at 9 bases. Trimming cost V 2 bases and J 10 bases; bases outside gene matches: 9. Germline V gene data show CDR1 as PRHDT and CDR2 as FYEKMQ (reference sequence). The CDR3 is made up of 15 amino acids. The CDR3 loop is CASSLSGGSFREQFF. As DNA, the CDR3 is TGTGCCAGCAGCTTAAGCGGGGGGTCTTTTCGAGAGCAGTTCTTC.

The chain combines TRBV9 with TRBJ1-1, with TRBD1 as a possible D gene (5 bases). CDR1 and CDR2 (germline): SGDLS, YYNGEE. The CDR3 covers 13 residues. V gave up 6 bases and J gave up 0 bases, with 9 bases separating them. The CDR3 bases are TGTGCCAGCAACACAGGCATGAACACTGAAGCTTTCTTT. Amino acid sequence: CASNTGMNTEAFF.

The V and J genes are TRBV18 and TRBJ1-1; 10 positions agree with TRBD1. In germline, CDR1 is KGHSH, CDR2 LQKENI. The trim removed 2 bases at V and 3 bases at J, leaving 3 bases unmatched. The CDR3 contains 15 residues. CDR3 residues: CASSPGTGADTEAFF. The CDR3 region has the DNA TGTGCCAGCTCACCAGGGACAGGGGCGGACACTGAAGCTTTCTTT. Complete variable domain (other parts from reference TRBV18 and TRBJ1-1): NAGVMQNPRHLVRRRGQEARLRCSPMKGHSHVYWYRQLPEEGLKFMVYLQKENIIDESGMPKERFSAEFPKEGPSILRIQQVVRGDSAAYFCASSPGTGADTEAFFGQGTRLTVV.

About this clone: At the DNA level, this CDR3 is encoded by other sequences in the same sample as well. This chain connects TRBV5-1 to TRBJ2-1; TRBD2 agrees at 9 bases. The ends lost 5 bases at V and 4 bases at J; junction bases unmatched: 4. Germline-derived CDR1 and CDR2 are SGHRS and YFSETQ. The CDR3 extends over 14 amino acids. CDR3 DNA sequence: TGCGCCAGCAGTTCAAGCGGGGGGTACAATGAGCAGTTCTTC. Its translation: CASSSSGGYNEQFF.

The count of this clone is one. V usage is TRBV27 and J usage is TRBJ2-2, with D unresolved. Per germline, CDR1 MNHEY and CDR2 SMNVEV (reference sequence). The CDR3 covers 15 residues. Trimming left V 3 bases short and J 0 bases short, with 8 bases between. The CDR3 sequence is CASSFLSSNTGELFF. The CDR3 region has the DNA TGTGCCAGCAGTTTTCTAAGCTCGAACACCGGGGAGCTGTTTTTT.

The chain combines TRBV5-1 with TRBJ1-2; the D is unclear. CDR1 and CDR2 (germline): SGHRS, YFSETQ. V was trimmed by 4 bases and J by 6 bases, leaving 19 bases between them. The CDR3 spans 15 residues. The DNA for the CDR3 is TGCGCCAGCAGCGCCTCACATCCAACCGAGGATGGCTACACCTTC. Encoded protein: CASSASHPTEDGYTF. Based on the CDR3 plus reference TRBV5-1 and TRBJ1-2, the full variable domain is KAGVTQTPRYLIKTRGQQVTLSCSPISGHRSVSWYQQTPGQGLQFLFEYFSETQRNKGNFPGRFSGRQFSNSRSEMNVSTLELGDSALYLCASSASHPTEDGYTFGSGTRLTVV.

The chain combines TRBV29-1 with TRBJ1-1; possible D gene TRBD1, 6 bases. CDR3 length equals 16 residues. The V and J ends lost 7 bases and 1 base respectively, with 22 bases between them. Germline V gene lookup returns CDR1 SQVTM and CDR2 ANQGSEA. The CDR3 DNA reads as TGCAGCGGCGAAGGGGGGGGAGTTGCGTCGAACACTGAAGCTTTCTTT. Translating it yields CSGEGGGVASNTEAFF.

The rearrangement links TRBV19 to TRBJ2-2; TRBD1 matches at 8 bases. The CDR3 extends over 16 amino acids. The germline V gene has CDR1 LNHDA and CDR2 SQIVND (reference sequence). V shed 6 bases and J 2 bases; nucleotides not matched to a gene: 8. In DNA, the CDR3 is TGTGCCAGTAGACCCACCGGGACAGGAAACACCGGGGAGCTGTTTTTT. As protein: CASRPTGTGNTGELFF. Combining the CDR3 with reference TRBV19 and TRBJ2-2 gives the whole variable domain DGGITQSPKYLFRKEGQNVTLSCEQNLNHDAMYWYRQDPGQGLRLIYYSQIVNDFQKGDIAEGYSVSREKKESFPLTVTSAQKNPTAFYLCASRPTGTGNTGELFFGEGSRLTVL.

The CDR3 DNA reads as TGTGCCAGCAGCCAGGATAACCTAGCGGGGGACACAGATACGCAGTATTTT. Protein: CASSQDNLAGDTDTQYF. The chain recombines TRBV4-2 with TRBJ2-3; 10 positions agree with TRBD2. The junction had 8 bases not matched to a gene; V was cut back by 3 bases and J by 2 bases. The germline V gene has CDR1 LGHNA and CDR2 YNFKEQ. This CDR3 contains 17 residues.

The rearrangement links TRBV29-1 to TRBJ2-3, with D tentatively TRBD1 (5 bases). The germline gives CDR1 SQVTM, CDR2 ANQGSEA. The CDR3 loop spans 14 amino acids. CDR3 nucleotide sequence: TGCACCATCCAAGGGGTCACCGACACAGATACGCAGTATTTT. Translating it yields CTIQGVTDTDTQYF.

This clone appeared a single time. The chain couples TRBV11-2 to TRBJ1-1; the D is unclear. Germline loops: CDR1 SGHAT, CDR2 FQNNGV. V was clipped by 1 base and J by 8 bases, with 8 bases between them. There are 12 residues in the CDR3. The CDR3 loop reads CASSLGESEAFF. In DNA form, the CDR3 reads TGTGCCAGCAGCTTAGGGGAGTCGGAAGCTTTCTTT.

The chain carries TRBV20-1 and TRBJ2-5; D not resolved. Trimming removed 3 bases from V and 5 bases from J, with 7 bases in between. The CDR3 covers 11 residues. Germline values: CDR1 DFQATT, CDR2 SNEGSKA (reference sequence). The chain's CDR3 is CSASFIETQYF. The CDR3 DNA reads as TGCAGTGCTAGTTTCATTGAGACCCAGTACTTC.

The V and J genes are TRBV6-1 and TRBJ2-4; possibly TRBD1 for D (5 bases). In germline, CDR1 is MNHNS, CDR2 SASEGT. V was cut by 10 bases and J by 3 bases, with 16 bases left in between. The CDR3 is 14 amino acids. CDR3 protein: CATSSGRVKNIQYF. As DNA, the CDR3 is TGTGCCACTTCGTCGGGCAGGGTCAAAAACATTCAGTACTTC.